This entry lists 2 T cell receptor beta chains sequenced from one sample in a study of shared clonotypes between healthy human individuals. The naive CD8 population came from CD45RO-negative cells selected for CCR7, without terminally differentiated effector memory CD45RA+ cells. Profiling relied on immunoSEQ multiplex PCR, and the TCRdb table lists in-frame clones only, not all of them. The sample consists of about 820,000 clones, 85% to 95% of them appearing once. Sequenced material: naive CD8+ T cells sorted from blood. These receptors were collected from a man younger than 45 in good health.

CDR3 bases: TGCGCCAGCAGCGGGGGACGGTCCTACGAGCAGTACTTC. This sequence encodes CASSGGRSYEQYF. The rearrangement uses TRBV5-1 and TRBJ2-7, with D perhaps assigned TRBD1 or TRBD2 (5 bases each). The V gene's germline CDR1 is SGHRS and CDR2 YFSETQ. Trimming left V 4 bases short and J 1 base short, with 9 bases between. The CDR3 is 13 residues long. The full variable domain, completed using reference TRBV5-1 and TRBJ2-7, is KAGVTQTPRYLIKTRGQQVTLSCSPISGHRSVSWYQQTPGQGLQFLFEYFSETQRNKGNFPGRFSGRQFSNSRSEMNVSTLELGDSALYLCASSGGRSYEQYFGPGTRLTVT.

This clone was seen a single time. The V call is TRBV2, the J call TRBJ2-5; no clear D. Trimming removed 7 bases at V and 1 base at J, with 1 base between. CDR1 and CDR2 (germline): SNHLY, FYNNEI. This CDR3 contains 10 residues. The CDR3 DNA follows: TGTGCCAGCATCCAAGAGACCCAGTACTTC. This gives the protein CASIQETQYF.